The T cell receptor (beta chain) under discussion was sequenced for a study of prognosis after radiotherapy for stage I lung cancer. About the study: Medical inoperability applied to all of the non-small cell lung cancer patients.

Overall study findings and caveats: Where distant metastases developed, patients had lower Shannon entropy after stereotactic body radiation therapy. Samples before stereotactic body radiation therapy had more unique TCR clones (median roughly 9,300 versus 7,200).

Two rounds of multiplex PCR amplified TCR beta CDR3 from genomic DNA. The authors ran first-round PCR with primers specific to each TRBV and TRBJ gene. One entry per CDR3 protein results from TCRdb running MiXCR on the multiplex PCR reads. The table shows around 20,000 distinct CDR3 sequences, with around 55% occurring only once. CDR1 and CDR2 from the germline V gene are MNHEY and SVGAGI. The CDR3 totals 16 residues. The V gene end was trimmed by 4 bases and the J gene end by 1 base; junction bases not matched to a gene: 9. Points on this clonotype: Antigen specificity is unknown.

V usage is TRBV6-5 and J usage is TRBJ1-1; 7 bases are shared with TRBD1. The origin of this receptor is a donor over 45 with non-small cell lung cancer. This specimen consisted of PBMCs, obtained before or after stereotactic body radiation therapy (not recorded which). Written as DNA, the CDR3 is TGTGCCAGCAGTTTCGACCCAGGACAGGAGAACACTGAAGCTTTCTTT. This gives the protein CASSFDPGQENTEAFF.